This entry concerns a single T cell receptor beta chain. Cohorts were determined from participant-reported clinical history. This sample was taken from a study of blood T cell repertoires in COVID-19. Study-level information: Whether acute or convalescent, the COVID-19 samples came from the United States, Italy and Spain. Sources were T cells, B-cell-depleted T cells, or PBMCs; the material itself was cDNA or gDNA.

Germline values: CDR1 LGHDT, CDR2 YNNKEL (reference sequence). V shed 5 bases and J 0 bases; nucleotides not matched to a gene: 2. This CDR3 comprises 14 residues. In the original processing: Amplifying reference gene primers gave estimates of nucleated cell counts. The table came from immunoSEQ multiplex PCR; TCRdb's copy has only in-frame clones and leaves some out. V and J calls and clone size come straight from that table; D and trimming were deduced from the DNA. The table shows hundreds of thousands of clones, with approximately 85% occurring only once. The chain couples TRBV3-1 (or the pseudogene TRBV3-2) to TRBJ1-2; 8 bases are a match to TRBD1. The sequencing input was PBMCs or T cells enriched from blood (not recorded which). This receptor was taken from a woman aged 30 to 39 who had recovered from COVID-19. The DNA for the CDR3 is TGTGCCAGCAGCTTGACAGGGGCTAACTATGGCTACACCTTC. This codes for CASSLTGANYGYTF.